The 29 T cell receptor beta chains listed next were all sequenced from one sample in a study of cytomegalovirus exposure and HLA in healthy donors. The repertoire was sequenced with immunoSEQ multiplex PCR; TCRdb's copy has only in-frame clones and lacks some. The sample shows some 230,000 clones, around nine tenths of them seen only once. The source material was PBMCs. These receptors all come from a woman aged 18-29 years in good health and CMV-seronegative.

This clone occurred once. The rearrangement joins TRBV29-1 to TRBJ1-1; tentatively, D is TRBD1 (5 bases). Germline V gives CDR1 SQVTM, CDR2 ANQGSEA. With 4 bases removed from V and 1 base from J, the gap between germline ends came to 16 bases. This CDR3 comprises 15 residues. CDR3 sequence reads: CSVAYLRTKNTEAFF. For the CDR3, the DNA is TGCAGCGTTGCTTATCTGAGGACAAAGAACACTGAAGCTTTCTTT.

The chain combines TRBV30 with TRBJ1-5, with 7 bases aligning to TRBD1. V trimming: 2 bases; J trimming: 5 bases; junction bases outside the gene matches: 9. In germline, CDR1 is GTSNPN, CDR2 SVGIG (reference sequence). This CDR3 contains 15 residues. CDR3 in amino acids: CAWSTGRGSDQPQHF. As DNA, the CDR3 is TGTGCCTGGAGTACGGGCAGGGGGAGCGATCAGCCCCAGCATTTT.

This chain connects TRBV21-1 to TRBJ1-2; no check of the table's D call, TRBD1, against the DNA was made. TRBV21-1 represents a pseudogene. The CDR3 has 16 amino acids. CDR3 sequence: CASSNPADRVVYGYTF. The CDR3 DNA sequence: TGTGCCAGCAGCAACCCTGCCGACAGGGTGGTCTATGGCTACACCTTC.

This CDR3 reads CASSRPGLAGFNTGELFF. The DNA of the CDR3 is TGTGCCAGCAGTCGACCGGGACTAGCGGGATTTAACACCGGGGAGCTGTTTTTT. The chain joins TRBV28 to TRBJ2-2; 13 bases are shared with TRBD2. The CDR3 contains 18 residues. With 5 bases clipped from V and 2 bases from J, the junction kept 8 bases outside the gene matches. In germline, CDR1 is MDHEN, CDR2 SYDVKM.

This chain uses TRBV5-1 with TRBJ2-3, with D possibly being TRBD1 (6 bases). CDR1 and CDR2 (germline): SGHRS, YFSETQ. The germline V and J ends were trimmed by 3 bases and 2 bases, with 13 bases remaining between them. The CDR3 length is 15 residues. The CDR3 protein is CASSSGHGDTDTQYF. The CDR3 DNA follows: TGCGCCAGCAGCTCGGGACACGGGGACACAGATACGCAGTATTTT.

The rearrangement links TRBV7-3 to TRBJ2-7, with 12 bases fitting TRBD2. V lost 1 base and J lost 4; bases outside the gene matches: 5. The CDR3 contains 16 residues. Looked up from germline, CDR1 is SGHTA and CDR2 is FQGTGA. CDR3 coding DNA: TGTGCCAGCAGCTTAAATCCTCTAGCGGGAGGGTACGAGCAGTACTTC. Encoded protein: CASSLNPLAGGYEQYF. The variable domain in full, completed from reference TRBV7-3 and TRBJ2-7, reads GAGVSQTPSNKVTEKGKYVELRCDPISGHTALYWYRQSLGQGPEFLIYFQGTGAADDSGLPNDRFFAVRPEGSVSTLKIQRTERGDSAVYLCASSLNPLAGGYEQYFGPGTRLTVT.

The chain carries TRBV5-4 and TRBJ1-3; the D gene is possibly TRBD1 (5 bases). CDR1 SGHNT and CDR2 YYREEE come from the germline V gene (reference sequence). V was shortened by 1 base and J by 4 bases, with 12 bases between the two germline ends. This CDR3 is built from 15 residues. CDR3 in amino acids: CASSLKGSSGNTIYF. The CDR3 DNA reads TGTGCCAGCAGCTTGAAGGGGTCGAGCGGAAACACCATATATTTT.

The chain combines TRBV29-1 with TRBJ2-1; D may be TRBD1 (7 bases). Deletions cut 3 bases from V and 5 bases from J, with 17 bases between. The CDR3 is 15 amino acids. Germline values: CDR1 SQVTM, CDR2 ANQGSEA. The chain's CDR3 is CSVEFRGDPHNEQFF. The CDR3 DNA reads as TGCAGCGTTGAGTTCAGGGGGGATCCGCACAATGAGCAGTTCTTC.

The chain recombines TRBV27 with TRBJ2-7; D gene uncertain. The germline V gene has CDR1 MNHEY and CDR2 SMNVEV (reference sequence). The ends were cut back, 6 bases at V and 2 bases at J, with 14 bases in the middle. The CDR3 length is 14 residues. CDR3 sequence (DNA): TGTGCCAGCAGGCTTGGCGGCGGTCCCTACGAGCAGTACTTC. It translates to CASRLGGGPYEQYF.

The chain recombines TRBV7-3 with TRBJ1-6, with TRBD1 identical over 8 bases. CDR3 length: 15 amino acids. CDR1 and CDR2 from the germline V gene are SGHTA and FQGTGA. V dropped 6 bases and J dropped 6; count of bases not matched to a gene: 7. CDR3 residues: CASSLTGGSNSPLHF. The CDR3 DNA is TGTGCCAGCAGTCTTACAGGGGGTAGTAATTCACCCCTCCACTTT.

This chain connects TRBV12-5 to TRBJ1-5; perhaps TRBD1 as D (6 bases). Germline assignment: CDR1 LGHNT and CDR2 FRNRAP. The V gene lost 5 bases and the J gene lost 5 bases, with 16 bases spanning the gap. The CDR3 spans 15 residues. CDR3 coding DNA: TGTGCTAGTGGTCCAGGACAGAGGGGATATCAGCCCCAGCATTTT. This encodes CASGPGQRGYQPQHF.

The rearrangement uses TRBV4-1 and TRBJ2-2, with 11 bases fitting TRBD1. V shed 0 bases, J shed 6 bases, and the junction held 3 bases outside the gene matches. CDR1 MGHRA and CDR2 YSYEKL come from the germline V gene. The CDR3 runs to 16 residues. CDR3 residues: CASSQDSGQGAGELFF. The CDR3 DNA sequence: TGCGCCAGCAGCCAAGATTCGGGACAGGGGGCCGGGGAGCTGTTTTTT.

CDR3 loop: CASRPRLGELFF. Here the CDR3 DNA reads TGTGCCAGCAGACCCAGACTCGGGGAGCTGTTTTTT. V and J are TRBV6-1 and TRBJ2-2; D is unresolved. Germline values: CDR1 MNHNS, CDR2 SASEGT. The germline V and J ends were trimmed by 6 bases and 7 bases, with 9 bases remaining between them. The CDR3 is 12 amino acids.

The V gene is TRBV2, the J gene TRBJ2-3; D may be TRBD1 (6 bases). The CDR3 is 15 amino acids. The germline gives CDR1 SNHLY, CDR2 FYNNEI. Trimming pared 4 bases from V and 0 bases from J, leaving 11 bases between. The CDR3 reads CASSVRGASTDTQYF. CDR3 DNA: TGTGCCAGCAGTGTCAGGGGAGCTAGCACAGATACGCAGTATTTT.

The chain combines TRBV15 with TRBJ1-1; 7 nucleotides agree with TRBD1. The CDR3 loop spans 14 amino acids. J gave up 6 bases and V 2 bases, and 6 bases lay outside the gene matches. CDR1 is LNHNV and CDR2 is YYDKDF in the germline V gene (reference sequence). The DNA of the CDR3 is TGTGCCACCAGCAGAACGACAGGGTATCCTGAAGCTTTCTTT. Its protein product is CATSRTTGYPEAFF.

The V gene is TRBV4-1, the J gene TRBJ1-1, with a weak D call TRBD1 (5 bases). The CDR3 is 15 residues long. Germline values: CDR1 MGHRA, CDR2 YSYEKL. V lost 3 bases and J 5 bases, leaving 16 bases between the germline ends. Written as DNA, the CDR3 is TGCGCCAGCAGCCAGTTAACAGGATTTCGGACTGAAGCTTTCTTT. Its translation is CASSQLTGFRTEAFF.

CDR3 sequence: CASSEGLAGGGETQYF. CDR3 bases: TGTGCCAGCAGTGAGGGACTAGCGGGAGGAGGAGAGACCCAGTACTTC. The V call is TRBV6-1, the J call TRBJ2-5; 15 nucleotides line up with TRBD2. After removal of 3 bases from V and 4 bases from J, the junction contained 3 bases not matched to a gene. The germline CDR1 and CDR2 sequences are MNHNS and SASEGT. The CDR3 sequence is 16 residues long.

CDR3 sequence (DNA): TGTGCCAGCAGTAGGGGAACTGCCAATGAGCAGTTCTTC. It translates to CASSRGTANEQFF. The chain uses TRBV28 and TRBJ2-1; D is possibly TRBD1 (5 bases). Germline V CDR1 and CDR2: MDHEN, SYDVKM. This CDR3 is built from 13 residues. V lost 5 bases to trimming and J lost 6 bases, with 11 bases between them.

The chain combines TRBV5-4 with TRBJ1-2, with D perhaps matching TRBD1 (5 bases). CDR3 length: 13 residues. CDR1 and CDR2 from the germline V gene are SGHNT and YYREEE (reference sequence). V lost 4 bases to trimming and J lost 6 bases, with 13 bases between them. CDR3 in amino acids: CASSPNTGDGYTF. The CDR3 DNA reads TGTGCCAGCAGCCCTAACACAGGAGATGGCTACACCTTC.

The rearrangement links TRBV4-1 to TRBJ1-5; D unresolved. The ends were cut back, 1 base at V and 3 bases at J, with 7 bases in the middle. The CDR3 covers 14 residues. Germline V lookup: CDR1 MGHRA, CDR2 YSYEKL. DNA for the CDR3: TGCGCCAGCAGCCAAGGGCAGTACAATCAGCCCCAGCATTTT. Encoded protein: CASSQGQYNQPQHF.

The chain uses TRBV11-2 and TRBJ2-5; 9 bases agree with TRBD1. The CDR3 spans 14 residues. V shed 4 bases and J 5 bases; nucleotides not matched to a gene: 5. Germline-derived CDR1 and CDR2 are SGHAT and FQNNGV. The CDR3 loop reads CASSSYRGRETQYF. The CDR3 DNA follows: TGTGCCAGCAGCTCCTACAGGGGGCGGGAGACCCAGTACTTC. The full variable domain, with the rest looked up from reference TRBV11-2 and TRBJ2-5, is EAGVAQSPRYKIIEKRQSVAFWCNPISGHATLYWYQQILGQGPKLLIQFQNNGVVDDSQLPKDRFSAERLKGVDSTLKIQPAKLEDSAVYLCASSSYRGRETQYFGPGTRLLVL.

The chain is built from TRBV7-9 and TRBJ1-5, with a possible D match to TRBD1 (5 bases). Trimming removed 5 bases from V and 6 bases from J, with 14 bases in between. This CDR3 has 14 amino acids. CDR1 and CDR2 (germline): SEHNR, FQNEAQ (reference sequence). The CDR3 DNA sequence: TGTGCCAGCAGCGAGGGAGGTGGGGGTCAGCCCCAGCATTTT. Its protein is CASSEGGGGQPQHF.

The V and J genes are TRBV6-5 and TRBJ2-3; 8 bases fit TRBD2. Germline V gives CDR1 MNHEY, CDR2 SVGAGI. J lost 4 bases, V lost 6 bases, and 6 bases had no gene match. The CDR3 runs 14 residues. The DNA of the CDR3 is TGTGCCAGCAGCCGACTAGCGATTTCAGATACGCAGTATTTT. Protein: CASSRLAISDTQYF.

The V and J genes are TRBV29-1 and TRBJ2-3; 7 positions match TRBD1. The CDR3 is 16 amino acids. The trim removed 4 bases at V and 5 bases at J, leaving 15 bases unmatched. Germline CDR1 and CDR2: SQVTM and ANQGSEA. The CDR3 is CSVGAVPGQMLDTQYF. The CDR3 DNA is TGCAGCGTTGGAGCCGTCCCGGGACAGATGTTAGATACGCAGTATTTT.

The chain combines TRBV18 with TRBJ2-7; perhaps TRBD2 as D (6 bases). V lost 0 bases to trimming and J lost 0 bases, with 9 bases between them. Germline CDR1 KGHSH, CDR2 LQKENI. CDR3 length: 15 amino acids. CDR3 sequence: CASSPPFGSSYEQYF. The CDR3 nucleotides are TGTGCCAGCTCACCACCGTTCGGGAGCTCCTACGAGCAGTACTTC. Based on the CDR3 plus reference TRBV18 and TRBJ2-7, the full variable domain is NAGVMQNPRHLVRRRGQEARLRCSPMKGHSHVYWYRQLPEEGLKFMVYLQKENIIDESGMPKERFSAEFPKEGPSILRIQQVVRGDSAAYFCASSPPFGSSYEQYFGPGTRLTVT.

The rearrangement links TRBV6-5 to TRBJ2-3, with 8 bases lining up with TRBD1. This CDR3 spans 15 amino acids. Germline-derived CDR1 and CDR2 are MNHEY and SVGAGI. V lost 5 bases to trimming and J lost 1 base; unmatched junction nucleotides: 5. DNA for the CDR3: TGTGCCAGCAGTGGCCCGGACAGGGGCACAGATACGCAGTATTTT. It codes for CASSGPDRGTDTQYF.

This chain joins TRBV2 and TRBJ2-2, with 8 nucleotides matching TRBD2. Germline trimming cut 7 bases from V and 0 bases from J; bases unmatched to any gene: 7. The CDR3 is 16 residues long. Germline CDR1 and CDR2: SNHLY and FYNNEI. CDR3 in DNA: TGTGCCAGCATAGGGCGGGAGGCATCGAACACCGGGGAGCTGTTTTTT. It encodes CASIGREASNTGELFF. Based on the CDR3 plus reference TRBV2 and TRBJ2-2, the full variable domain is EPEVTQTPSHQVTQMGQEVILRCVPISNHLYFYWYRQILGQKVEFLVSFYNNEISEKSEIFDDQFSVERPDGSNFTLKIRSTKLEDSAMYFCASIGREASNTGELFFGEGSRLTVL.

CDR3 amino acids: CASSPNDSSYNSPLHF. The CDR3 region has the DNA TGCGCCAGCAGCCCCAACGACAGCTCCTATAATTCACCCCTCCACTTT. The chain links TRBV4-1 to TRBJ1-6, with D possibly matching TRBD1 (5 bases). The germline CDR1 and CDR2 sequences are MGHRA and YSYEKL. The CDR3 contains 16 residues. The germline V and J ends were trimmed by 4 bases and 0 bases, with 10 bases remaining between them.

The chain employs TRBV19 and TRBJ2-5; 12 nucleotides agree with TRBD2. The ends lost 6 bases at V and 5 bases at J; junction bases unmatched: 13. The CDR3 totals 17 residues. CDR1 and CDR2 (germline): LNHDA, SQIVND (reference sequence). The DNA for the CDR3 is TGTGCCAGTAGCCCTACTAGCGGGAGGTCTCCCGGGGAGACCCAGTACTTC. Translated: CASSPTSGRSPGETQYF.